This T cell receptor (beta chain) was captured in a study of human T cells and chemical hapten exposure. Study as a whole: Patients got weekly scalp diphenylcyclopropenone doses over the approximately 23-week study.

This clonotype was observed a few times. The sample's time point: patch test 1, 2 weeks after DPC sensitization. Treatment noted: therapeutic diphenylcyclopropenone sensitization with weekly scalp DPC. Each patch test followed a blood draw. What the library attached to individual cDNA molecules were unique molecular identifiers. MiXCR, run by TCRdb on the RACE reads, gives a single entry per CDR3 protein. This table holds tens of thousands of distinct CDR3 sequences, approximately 10% found once. The trim removed 6 bases at V and 0 bases at J, leaving 1 base unmatched. Germline V gene lookup returns CDR1 MNHNS and CDR2 SASEGT. CDR3 length: 15 residues.

The sample consisted of whole blood, taken in connection with sensitization to the hapten diphenylcyclopropenone (DPC). The rearrangement links TRBV6-1 to TRBJ2-1; 11 bases line up with TRBD1. This clonotype was obtained from a woman aged 45-59 years with alopecia areata. Some clones in this sample may be carry-over from other donors' samples. In nucleotides, the CDR3 is TGTGCCAGCAGAGGGACAGGGGGCTCCTACAATGAGCAGTTCTTC. It codes for CASRGTGGSYNEQFF.